This passage covers 21 T cell receptor beta chains from one sample sequenced in a study of regulatory T cells in long-lasting Graves disease (dated by TCRdb to about 2021). The method was multiplex PCR. The listed sequencing device is Illumina HiSeq 4000. TCR beta libraries were built with iRepertoire HTBI primers and Arm-PCR amplification of CDR3 regions. TCRdb reanalyzed the raw reads on its own, using fastp at Q25 for trimming and MiXCR for clone calling, and kept in-frame beta chains. Rows with a matching CDR3 protein are joined into one entry that keeps the most common DNA and genes. The sample records 300,000 to 500,000 distinct CDR3 sequences, 20% to 25% of which are singletons. Around 20% of the sample goes to the ten largest clones. In the paper's terms, the time point label means: persistent/refractory GD, antithyroid drugs over 5 years with positive TRAb. RNA was extracted from PBMCs in TRIzol for both TCR sequencing and RNA sequencing.

Sample: peripheral blood mononuclear cells (PBMCs), taken when the disease was refractory, from a patient treated with antithyroid drugs. These receptors all stem from a female donor with Graves disease.

This chain connects TRBV30 to TRBJ2-7, with TRBD2 identical over 8 bases. Germline-derived CDR1 and CDR2 are GTSNPN and SVGIG (reference sequence). This CDR3 region has 13 residues. V dropped 4 bases and J dropped 9; count of bases not matched to a gene: 11. DNA for the CDR3: TGTGCCTGGACTCAACCGGGGGGGTCGGCGCAGTACTTC. Its translation: CAWTQPGGSAQYF.

This clonotype has a handful of counts. This chain connects TRBV11-3 to TRBJ2-2; D not resolved. This CDR3 is built from 13 residues. Germline CDR1 SGHNT, CDR2 YENEEA. V was shortened by 3 bases and J by 4 bases, with 6 bases between the two germline ends. CDR3 sequence: CASSFSTTGELFF. DNA of the CDR3: TGTGCCAGCAGCTTTTCCACCACCGGGGAGCTGTTTTTT.

This clonotype has ten or more counts. The chain joins TRBV5-1 to TRBJ1-2; D gene uncertain. Germline CDR1 reads SGHRS; CDR2 reads YFSETQ. This CDR3 has 15 residues. V lost 0 bases to trimming and J lost 4 bases, with 13 bases between them. The CDR3 region is CASSLDGAAPYGYTF. CDR3 nucleotide sequence: TGCGCCAGCAGCTTGGATGGAGCAGCTCCCTATGGCTACACCTTC.

The V call is TRBV5-1, the J call TRBJ2-5; D gene uncertain. V lost 1 base, J lost 0 bases, and 7 bases lay in between. The CDR3 is made up of 14 amino acids. Per the germline V gene, CDR1 is SGHRS and CDR2 is YFSETQ. In DNA form, the CDR3 reads TGCGCCAGCAGCTTGTTCCGGCACCAAGAGACCCAGTACTTC. As protein: CASSLFRHQETQYF.

This clonotype was observed a handful of times. This chain joins TRBV29-1 and TRBJ1-2, with 7 nucleotides matching TRBD1. V gave up 4 bases and J gave up 5 bases; unmatched junction bases: 4. The CDR3 is 12 amino acids. From germline, CDR1 is SQVTM and CDR2 ANQGSEA. The CDR3 DNA is TGCAGCGTTGGGGAACAGGGGTATGGCTACACCTTC. Amino acid sequence: CSVGEQGYGYTF.

This clonotype was observed a few times. The V call is TRBV5-1, the J call TRBJ2-7; TRBD2 matches at 13 bases. V gave up 2 bases and J gave up 12 bases; unmatched junction bases: 11. CDR3 length equals 15 residues. Germline CDR1 and CDR2: SGHRS and YFSETQ. CDR3 coding DNA: TGCGCCAGCAGCTTCCTAGGACTAGCGGGAGAGTTGCTGTACTTC. Amino acid sequence: CASSFLGLAGELLYF.

The genes are TRBV19 and TRBJ1-2; TRBD1 agrees at 10 bases. Trimming cost V 3 bases and J 7 bases; bases outside gene matches: 8. This CDR3 contains 15 residues. Germline CDR1 LNHDA, CDR2 SQIVND (reference sequence). DNA of the CDR3: TGTGCCAGTAGTATTTTGGGACAGGGGATTGGTGGCTACACCTTC. This translates into CASSILGQGIGGYTF.

The chain carries TRBV12-5 and TRBJ1-5, with a tentative D call TRBD1 (5 bases). The CDR3 runs 14 residues. The germline V gene encodes CDR1 LGHNT and CDR2 FRNRAP. The V and J ends lost 3 bases and 6 bases respectively, with 12 bases between them. The CDR3 is CASGFLGTVQPQHF. The CDR3, as DNA: TGTGCTAGTGGTTTTTTGGGGACGGTTCAGCCCCAGCATTTT.

There are many counts of this clonotype. The genes are TRBV10-3 and TRBJ2-5, with 10 bases lining up with TRBD2. The CDR3 consists of 14 residues. CDR1 ENHRY and CDR2 SYGVKD come from the germline V gene. Trimming cost V 11 bases and J 5 bases; bases outside gene matches: 11. In DNA form, the CDR3 reads TGTGCCGCCGGGTCGGGACTAGCGTTGGAGACCCAGTACTTC. Protein sequence: CAAGSGLALETQYF.

The gene calls are TRBV7-9 and TRBJ2-7, with 10 bases that match TRBD1. Germline CDR1 SEHNR, CDR2 FQNEAQ (reference sequence). J gave up 5 bases and V 5 bases, and 6 bases lay outside the gene matches. The CDR3 is made up of 14 amino acids. The CDR3 sequence: CASSRAGTGDEQYF. CDR3 nucleotides: TGTGCCAGCAGCCGAGCCGGGACAGGGGACGAGCAGTACTTC.

This rearrangement joins TRBV12-3 or TRBV12-4 to TRBJ1-1, with D possibly TRBD1 on 6 matching bases. V was trimmed by 4 bases and J by 5 bases, leaving 14 bases between them. The CDR3 has 14 residues. CDR3 sequence reads: CASSSTGPGTEAFF. CDR3 sequence (DNA): TGTGCCAGCAGTTCAACAGGGCCTGGTACTGAAGCTTTCTTT.

This clonotype was seen a handful of times. CDR3 DNA: TGTGCCAGCAAGGAGACCGCGAACACCGGGGAGCTGTTTTTT. Its translation: CASKETANTGELFF. V and J are TRBV27 and TRBJ2-2; D is undetermined. From germline, CDR1 is MNHEY and CDR2 SMNVEV (reference sequence). V lost 7 bases and J 0 bases, leaving 9 bases between the germline ends. The CDR3 is 14 residues long.

This clonotype was found many times. The CDR3 reads CASSYSYRGLNQPQHF. The CDR3 nucleotides are TGTGCCAGCAGTTACTCGTACAGGGGGCTCAATCAGCCCCAGCATTTT. The chain has TRBV6-5 and TRBJ1-5; 9 positions match TRBD1. The length of the CDR3 is 16 residues. CDR1 is MNHEY and CDR2 is SVGAGI in the germline V gene. The V segment lost 0 bases and the J segment 3 bases; nucleotides outside the gene matches: 3.

This clonotype was recorded a few times. V and J are TRBV12-3 or TRBV12-4 and TRBJ2-2, with D unresolved. Trimming removed 4 bases at V and 7 bases at J, with 16 bases between. The CDR3 has 15 amino acids. This chain's CDR3 is CASSSPRRVGGELFF. The CDR3, as DNA: TGTGCCAGCAGTTCTCCCAGAAGGGTTGGCGGGGAGCTGTTTTTT.

This clonotype was detected ten times or more. The chain has TRBV6-2 or TRBV6-3 and TRBJ2-7, with 8 bases lining up with TRBD1. J was trimmed by 4 bases and V by 5 bases; bases with no gene match: 7. Germline-derived CDR1 and CDR2 are MNHEY and SVGEGT. CDR3 size: 14 residues. The DNA of the CDR3 is TGTGCCAGCAGTCACCGGGACAGGCCGTACGAGCAGTACTTC. Translation: CASSHRDRPYEQYF.

This sequence joins TRBV20-1 and TRBJ1-1; D gene uncertain. The germline V gene has CDR1 DFQATT and CDR2 SNEGSKA (reference sequence). Between the trimmed V and J ends, which lost 0 bases and 4 bases, there was a span of 12 bases. CDR3 length: 14 amino acids. CDR3 sequence reads: CSARDYRGRTEAFF. The CDR3 nucleotides are TGCAGTGCTAGAGACTACAGAGGGCGCACTGAAGCTTTCTTT.

The sample holds many counts of this clonotype. J is TRBJ2-7 and V is TRBV11-1; 8 nucleotides line up with TRBD1. V shed 4 bases, J shed 3 bases, and the junction held 8 bases outside the gene matches. This CDR3 is built from 15 residues. Germline CDR1 and CDR2: SGHAT and FQDESV (reference sequence). The CDR3 loop reads CASSSDDRGIYEQYF. DNA of the CDR3: TGTGCCAGCAGCTCGGATGACAGGGGAATCTACGAGCAGTACTTC.

The chain has TRBV30 and TRBJ2-7; D ambiguous. V lost 0 bases and J lost 4, with 7 bases in between. Germline V lookup: CDR1 GTSNPN, CDR2 SVGIG (reference sequence). CDR3 size: 12 residues. Here the CDR3 DNA reads TGTGCCTGGAGTGTGGGGATTTACGAGCAGTACTTC. Translated: CAWSVGIYEQYF.

The chain carries TRBV20-1 and TRBJ2-7, with D possibly TRBD1 on 5 matching bases. V lost 1 base and J 2 bases, leaving 6 bases between the germline ends. The CDR3 length is 12 residues. Germline V gene lookup returns CDR1 DFQATT and CDR2 SNEGSKA (reference sequence). CDR3 in DNA: TGCAGTGCTAGAGCAGGGACCTACGAGCAGTACTTC. Its protein product is CSARAGTYEQYF.

This chain links TRBV3-1 with TRBJ1-6, with D possibly TRBD1 on 6 matching bases. Trimming took 1 base from V and 6 from J, leaving 10 bases between them. This CDR3 is 15 amino acids long. CDR1 is LGHDT and CDR2 is YNNKEL in the germline V gene (reference sequence). The CDR3 region has the DNA TGTGCCAGCAGCCAAGTCCAGGGGCTTAATTCACCCCTCCACTTT. Translated: CASSQVQGLNSPLHF.

The J gene is TRBJ2-2, the V gene TRBV20-1, with TRBD2 matching over 7 bases. The CDR3 length is 13 residues. Germline CDR1 and CDR2: DFQATT and SNEGSKA (reference sequence). The V and J ends lost 5 bases and 7 bases, in that order; junction bases with no gene match: 7. Here the CDR3 reads CSAGGGVDGELFF. The CDR3 DNA sequence: TGCAGTGCTGGGGGGGGAGTGGACGGGGAGCTGTTTTTT.